The entry that follows covers one T cell receptor (beta chain) sequence. Its specificity is unknown. V trimming: 4 bases; J trimming: 5 bases; junction bases outside the gene matches: 6. The germline V gene encodes CDR1 LNHDA and CDR2 SQIVND (reference sequence). CDR3 length equals 14 residues. Drawing of blood for sampling happened at baseline, at cycle 4 day 1, and at cycle 7 day 1. The sample belongs to a study of OX40 agonist ivuxolimab in advanced cancers. Study summary: In this trial design, patients received ivuxolimab intravenously at 0.01 to 10 mg/kg every 2 weeks.

Findings and limits, study-wide: CD8+ T cells (on average) carried more expanded clones than CD4+ T cells.

Profiling relied on immunoSEQ multiplex PCR, and the TCRdb table lists in-frame clones only, not all of them. The profile shows under 100,000 clones, roughly 90% of them singletons. The sequencing used CD4+ or CD8+ T cells sorted from blood, collected in a trial of the OX40 agonist ivuxolimab. The receptor comes from an adult with an advanced solid tumor such as melanoma, head and neck, liver or kidney cancer. This chain links TRBV19 with TRBJ1-1; 8 bases align to TRBD1. CDR3 nucleotides: TGTGCCAGTAGTAGGACAGGGCTAAGGACTGAAGCTTTCTTT. It is translated as CASSRTGLRTEAFF.